A selection of T cell receptor beta chains follows, all from one sample in a study of blood T cell repertoires in COVID-19. Assay: immunoSEQ multiplex PCR; the TCRdb copy retains only in-frame clones and omits some. The sample shows roughly 84,000 clones, less than 80% of them seen only once. Specimen: peripheral blood. The receptors shown here come from a woman between 45 and 65 years old with acute or convalescent COVID-19. Each CDR3 is given with its conserved first and last residue. D genes are given only for firm matches. Size tells how often a clone was seen (once, few, many) or the class of an expanded clone, and some rows leave it out.

CDR3aa: CASSPPGPRVEAFF
CDR3nt: TGTGCCAGCTCACCACCAGGACCGAGGGTCGAAGCTTTCTTT
v_gene: TRBV18
d_gene: -
abundance: once
j_gene: TRBJ1-1

CDR3aa: CASSSPQIAYEQYF
CDR3nt: TGTGCCAGCAGTTCCCCCCAGATTGCCTACGAGCAGTACTTC
v_gene: TRBV28
d_gene: -
abundance: once
j_gene: TRBJ2-7

CDR3aa: CASSSPDRANSPLHF
CDR3nt: TGTGCCAGCAGTTCACCCGACAGGGCTAATTCACCCCTCCACTTT
v_gene: TRBV27
d_gene: TRBD1
abundance: few
j_gene: TRBJ1-6

CDR3aa: CASTSGLAGVTDTQYF
CDR3nt: TGTGCCAGCACTTCGGGACTAGCGGGAGTCACAGATACGCAGTATTTT
v_gene: TRBV5-4
d_gene: TRBD2
abundance: -
j_gene: TRBJ2-3

CDR3aa: CASSRQGLETQYF
CDR3nt: TGTGCCAGCAGCCGACAGGGGTTGGAGACCCAGTACTTC
v_gene: TRBV7-6
d_gene: TRBD1
abundance: few
j_gene: TRBJ2-5

CDR3aa: CASSLGDRNTQYF
CDR3nt: TGTGCCAGCAGCTTGGGGGACAGGAATACGCAGTATTTT
v_gene: TRBV5-4
d_gene: TRBD1
abundance: -
j_gene: TRBJ2-3

CDR3aa: CASSRLDRRNSPLHF
CDR3nt: TGTGCCAGCAGCCGCCTGGACAGGCGCAATTCACCCCTCCACTTT
v_gene: TRBV14
d_gene: TRBD1
abundance: -
j_gene: TRBJ1-6

CDR3aa: CATTAEQGGYGYTF
CDR3nt: TGTGCCACCACGGCGGAACAGGGGGGCTATGGCTACACCTTC
v_gene: TRBV2
d_gene: TRBD1
abundance: -
j_gene: TRBJ1-2

CDR3aa: CASSYGGPGNTIYF
CDR3nt: TGTGCCAGCAGTTACGGGGGCCCTGGAAACACCATATATTTT
v_gene: TRBV6-5
d_gene: -
abundance: -
j_gene: TRBJ1-3

CDR3aa: CASSVSQGIAGNTIYF
CDR3nt: TGTGCCAGCAGCGTGTCGCAGGGCATAGCTGGAAACACCATATATTTT
v_gene: TRBV9
d_gene: -
abundance: once
j_gene: TRBJ1-3

CDR3aa: CAAGESTGELFF
CDR3nt: TGTGCCGCCGGGGAATCGACCGGGGAGCTGTTTTTT
v_gene: TRBV12-3/TRBV12-4
d_gene: -
abundance: -
j_gene: TRBJ2-2

CDR3aa: CASSTESNYGYTF
CDR3nt: TGTGCCAGCAGCACAGAGAGTAACTATGGCTACACCTTC
v_gene: TRBV2
d_gene: -
abundance: -
j_gene: TRBJ1-2

CDR3aa: CASSLRGGGYGYTF
CDR3nt: TGTGCCAGCAGTTTGCGGGGGGGAGGCTATGGCTACACCTTC
v_gene: TRBV28
d_gene: -
abundance: -
j_gene: TRBJ1-2

CDR3aa: CAWSVLGGVMNTEAFF
CDR3nt: TGTGCCTGGAGTGTACTTGGAGGGGTGATGAACACTGAAGCTTTCTTT
v_gene: TRBV30
d_gene: -
abundance: -
j_gene: TRBJ1-1

CDR3aa: CASSFWDSPDIQYF
CDR3nt: TGTGCCAGCAGCTTTTGGGACAGCCCTGACATTCAGTACTTC
v_gene: TRBV7-2
d_gene: TRBD1
abundance: once
j_gene: TRBJ2-4

CDR3aa: CASTREGGTYNSPLHF
CDR3nt: TGTGCCAGCACTCGGGAAGGTGGGACCTATAATTCACCCCTCCACTTT
v_gene: TRBV3-1/TRBV3-2
d_gene: -
abundance: -
j_gene: TRBJ1-6

CDR3aa: CASSYPWGRGNEKLFF
CDR3nt: TGTGCCAGCAGTTACCCGTGGGGGCGCGGTAATGAAAAACTGTTTTTT
v_gene: TRBV6-6
d_gene: -
abundance: -
j_gene: TRBJ1-4

CDR3aa: CARNLVGAFYNEQFF
CDR3nt: TGTGCCAGAAACCTGGTGGGGGCTTTCTACAATGAGCAGTTCTTC
v_gene: TRBV5-3
d_gene: -
abundance: -
j_gene: TRBJ2-1

CDR3aa: CAISERGDSDTQYF
CDR3nt: TGTGCCATCAGTGAGCGGGGGGACTCAGATACGCAGTATTTT
v_gene: TRBV10-3
d_gene: TRBD2
abundance: -
j_gene: TRBJ2-3

CDR3aa: CASSPGGNSNQPQHF
CDR3nt: TGTGCCAGCAGCCCGGGCGGGAATAGCAATCAGCCCCAGCATTTT
v_gene: TRBV3-1/TRBV3-2
d_gene: -
abundance: -
j_gene: TRBJ1-5

CDR3aa: CASSLGTSGTYEQYF
CDR3nt: TGCGCCAGCAGCTTGGGGACTAGCGGCACCTACGAGCAGTACTTC
v_gene: TRBV5-1
d_gene: TRBD2
abundance: -
j_gene: TRBJ2-7

CDR3aa: CASSRTTDARGDEAFF
CDR3nt: TGCGCCAGCAGCCGCACCACCGATGCGCGCGGGGATGAAGCTTTCTTT
v_gene: TRBV4-3
d_gene: -
abundance: once
j_gene: TRBJ1-1

CDR3aa: CASSLGGIRETQYF
CDR3nt: TGTGCCAGCAGTTTGGGGGGTATTCGGGAGACCCAGTACTTC
v_gene: TRBV28
d_gene: -
abundance: once
j_gene: TRBJ2-5

CDR3aa: CASSLVNSGGGYTF
CDR3nt: TGTGCCAGCAGCTTAGTGAACTCGGGGGGCGGCTACACCTTC
v_gene: TRBV7-2
d_gene: -
abundance: -
j_gene: TRBJ1-2

CDR3aa: CASGQGLNTEAFF
CDR3nt: TGCGCCAGTGGACAGGGTCTGAACACTGAAGCTTTCTTT
v_gene: TRBV5-1
d_gene: TRBD1
abundance: -
j_gene: TRBJ1-1

CDR3aa: CASSLDDRVGGTIYF
CDR3nt: TGCGCCAGCAGCTTGGATGACAGGGTAGGAGGCACCATATATTTT
v_gene: TRBV5-1
d_gene: TRBD1
abundance: -
j_gene: TRBJ1-3

CDR3aa: CASSNLNTGELFF
CDR3nt: TGTGCCAGTAGCAATTTGAACACCGGGGAGCTGTTTTTT
v_gene: TRBV19
d_gene: -
abundance: -
j_gene: TRBJ2-2

CDR3aa: CASKKDRGLYEQYF
CDR3nt: TGTGCCAGCAAAAAGGACAGGGGGCTATACGAGCAGTACTTC
v_gene: TRBV27
d_gene: TRBD1
abundance: -
j_gene: TRBJ2-7